This T cell receptor (beta chain) was sequenced during a study of type 1 regulatory T cells. Study summary: An in vitro protocol generated T-allo10, a Tr1-enriched, alloantigen-specific CD4 T cell product.

In this sample, this clonotype turned up many times. Its matching antigen is unknown. TCRdb analysed the reads with MiXCR anew, one entry per CDR3 protein. This table has roughly 46,000 distinct CDR3 sequences, over 9% appearing once. V shed 2 bases and J 1 base; nucleotides not matched to a gene: 8. This CDR3 spans 18 amino acids. Germline values: CDR1 SGHTA, CDR2 FQGNSA. Notes on the study in general: Compared with non-Tr1 cells, Tr1 cells showed a narrower TCR repertoire.

This clonotype originated in a human donor in good health. The V call is TRBV7-2, the J call TRBJ2-6; 7 bases are a match to TRBD2. The sample consisted of cultured non-Tr1 T cells, either the whole culture or a sorted T cell fraction (not recorded which). This CDR3 reads CASSLFWDYWSGANVLTF. CDR3 sequence (DNA): TGTGCCAGCAGCTTATTCTGGGACTACTGGTCTGGGGCCAACGTCCTGACTTTC.